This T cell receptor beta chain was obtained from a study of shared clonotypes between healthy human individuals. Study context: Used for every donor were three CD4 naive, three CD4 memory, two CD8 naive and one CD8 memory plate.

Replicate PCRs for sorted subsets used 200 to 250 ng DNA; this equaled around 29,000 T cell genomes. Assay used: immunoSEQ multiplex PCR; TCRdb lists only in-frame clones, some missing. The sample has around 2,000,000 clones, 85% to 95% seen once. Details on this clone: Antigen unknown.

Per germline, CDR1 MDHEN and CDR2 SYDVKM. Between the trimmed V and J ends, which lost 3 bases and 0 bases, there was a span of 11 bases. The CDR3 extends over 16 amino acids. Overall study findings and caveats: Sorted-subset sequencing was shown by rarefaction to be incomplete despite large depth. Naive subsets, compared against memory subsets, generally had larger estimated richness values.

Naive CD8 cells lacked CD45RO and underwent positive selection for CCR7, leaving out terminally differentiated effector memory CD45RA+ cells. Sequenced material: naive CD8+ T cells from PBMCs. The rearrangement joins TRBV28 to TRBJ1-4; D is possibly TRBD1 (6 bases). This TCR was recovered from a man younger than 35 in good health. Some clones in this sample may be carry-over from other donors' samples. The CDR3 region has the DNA TGTGCCAGCAGTTTGACAGGTGGCGCAACTAATGAAAAACTGTTTTTT. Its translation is CASSLTGGATNEKLFF.